The TCR beta chain under discussion was sequenced for a study of T-cell memory formation after mild COVID-19. Study background: Among the donors, TCR clusters were largely specific to each donor. Study results and limitations: Largely, contracting CD4+ clones fell within CM and EM, and contracting CD8+ clones within EMRA.

This clonotype was recorded many times. Antigen unknown. Germline V CDR1 and CDR2: SQVTM, ANQGSEA. Deletions cut 6 bases from V and 0 bases from J, with 17 bases between. This CDR3 has 15 amino acids. In TCRdb, the 5' RACE reads were re-called with MiXCR into one record per CDR3 protein. The profile shows hundreds of thousands of distinct CDR3 sequences, roughly 17% of them singletons. The origin of this receptor is a man between 18 and 35 years old who had mild COVID-19 (a few samples of this study predate the infection). Cell type and time point are not known. The rearrangement uses TRBV29-1 and TRBJ1-1; maybe TRBD1 (5 bases). The material sequenced was PBMCs or a T cell subset sorted from them (not recorded which). Written as DNA, the CDR3 is TGCAGCGTAGGAACAGGTTGGGGCATGAACACTGAAGCTTTCTTT. It is translated as CSVGTGWGMNTEAFF.